These 14 T cell receptor beta chains came from one sample sequenced in a study of control samples from healthy donors and cancer patients. Sequenced by immunoSEQ multiplex PCR; TCRdb stores in-frame clones only, minus some. The sample consists of roughly 80,000 clones, about 90% of them appearing once. Sequenced sample: PBMCs. These receptors all come from a woman aged 60-75 years with head and neck cancer.

The chain employs TRBV2 and TRBJ1-5; D perhaps matches TRBD1 (6 bases). The CDR3 has 14 residues. The V gene's germline CDR1 is SNHLY and CDR2 FYNNEI. V was trimmed by 6 bases and J by 6 bases, leaving 15 bases between them. The CDR3 loop is CASSSRTVRQPQHF. CDR3 coding DNA: TGTGCCAGCAGCTCAAGGACAGTTCGTCAGCCCCAGCATTTT.

This chain connects TRBV3-1 (or the pseudogene TRBV3-2) to TRBJ1-2; 11 bases match TRBD1. The CDR3 extends over 17 amino acids. The germline gives CDR1 LGHDT, CDR2 YNNKEL (reference sequence). Trimming cost V 4 bases and J 3 bases; bases outside gene matches: 10. The CDR3 region is CASSPRDRGTLDYGYTF. CDR3 DNA sequence: TGTGCCAGCAGCCCAAGGGACAGGGGGACCCTTGACTATGGCTACACCTTC.

This clone was picked up one time. The gene calls are TRBV5-1 and TRBJ2-3; the match to TRBD2 covers 11 bases. The CDR3 sequence is 17 residues long. The germline V gene encodes CDR1 SGHRS and CDR2 YFSETQ. The junction had 3 bases not matched to a gene; V was cut back by 0 bases and J by 0 bases. CDR3 sequence reads: CASSLVTSGTSTDTQYF. The CDR3 nucleotides are TGCGCCAGCAGCTTGGTGACTAGCGGGACCAGCACAGATACGCAGTATTTT.

CDR3 DNA sequence: TGTGCCAGCAGCTCCCAGACTAGCGGGGACACCGGGGAGCTGTTTTTT. Protein product: CASSSQTSGDTGELFF. The V and J genes are TRBV5-4 and TRBJ2-2; 11 bases match TRBD2. The germline V gene has CDR1 SGHNT and CDR2 YYREEE (reference sequence). The junction had 4 bases not matched to a gene; V was cut back by 3 bases and J by 3 bases. This CDR3 has 16 residues.

The gene calls are TRBV3-1 (or the pseudogene TRBV3-2) and TRBJ2-7; D unresolved. V was clipped by 0 bases and J by 0 bases, with 6 bases between them. Germline lookup yields CDR1 LGHDT and CDR2 YNNKEL (reference sequence). This CDR3 is 14 amino acids long. CDR3 sequence reads: CASSQEEFSYEQYF. DNA of the CDR3: TGTGCCAGCAGCCAAGAGGAGTTCTCCTACGAGCAGTACTTC.

The chain couples TRBV11-2 to TRBJ2-7; D unresolved. Germline V gene sequence: CDR1 SGHAT, CDR2 FQNNGV. The CDR3 sequence is 14 residues long. Trimming removed 3 bases from V and 4 bases from J, with 13 bases in between. In DNA, the CDR3 is TGTGCCAGCAGCTTTTACAGTTCTATGTACGAGCAGTACTTC. The encoded protein is CASSFYSSMYEQYF.

The chain couples TRBV11-2 to TRBJ1-3; unclear D gene. V lost 5 bases and J 0 bases, leaving 11 bases between the germline ends. Germline loops: CDR1 SGHAT, CDR2 FQNNGV. This CDR3 contains 15 residues. CDR3 protein: CASSLTPSSGNTIYF. CDR3 nucleotides: TGTGCCAGCAGCCTTACACCGAGCTCTGGAAACACCATATATTTT.

This clone was counted once. The V call is TRBV5-6, the J call TRBJ2-7; possible D gene TRBD2, 7 bases. CDR3 length: 16 residues. V was clipped by 0 bases and J by 0 bases, with 13 bases between them. Germline loops: CDR1 SGHDT, CDR2 YYEEEE. This CDR3 reads CASSLVVRGGSYEQYF. The CDR3 bases are TGTGCCAGCAGCTTGGTTGTTAGGGGGGGCTCCTACGAGCAGTACTTC.

The V and J genes are TRBV5-4 and TRBJ1-6; D perhaps matches TRBD1 (5 bases). The CDR3 runs 12 residues. Trimming stripped 4 bases from V and 9 bases from J, with 8 bases between. CDR1 SGHNT and CDR2 YYREEE come from the germline V gene (reference sequence). DNA for the CDR3: TGTGCCAGCAGCCCTAGGGGTTCACCCCTCCACTTT. It translates to CASSPRGSPLHF.

In DNA, the CDR3 is TGCGCCAGCAGGCCGACAGGGCAAACCGGGGAGCTGTTTTTT. It translates to CASRPTGQTGELFF. The V gene is TRBV10-1, the J gene TRBJ2-2; TRBD1 matches 7 bases. The CDR3 spans 14 residues. V was pared by 6 bases and J by 5 bases, with 6 bases of the junction left unmatched. The germline CDR1 and CDR2 sequences are WNHNN and SYGVQD (reference sequence).

Only one count was recorded for this clone. The rearrangement uses TRBV20-1 and TRBJ2-7; no reliable D call. Germline V gene data show CDR1 as DFQATT and CDR2 as SNEGSKA (reference sequence). Between the trimmed V and J ends, which lost 4 bases and 7 bases, there was a span of 11 bases. This CDR3 has 11 residues. The CDR3 loop reads CSANDMGEQYF. The DNA for the CDR3 is TGCAGTGCTAACGATATGGGTGAGCAGTACTTC.

The chain links TRBV6-5 to TRBJ2-1, with a tentative D call TRBD2 (5 bases). This CDR3 comprises 15 residues. Trimming removed 6 bases at V and 0 bases at J, with 12 bases between. Germline assignment: CDR1 MNHEY and CDR2 SVGAGI. The CDR3 sequence is CASSVKRSSYNEQFF. CDR3 sequence (DNA): TGTGCCAGCAGCGTAAAGCGGAGCTCCTACAATGAGCAGTTCTTC.

The rearrangement joins TRBV6-2 or TRBV6-3 to TRBJ2-2, with 9 bases aligning to TRBD1. This CDR3 region has 17 residues. J gave up 4 bases and V 2 bases, and 8 bases lay outside the gene matches. CDR1 and CDR2 (germline): MNHEY, SVGEGT. This CDR3 is CASSYGNRGPSTGELFF. In DNA, the CDR3 is TGTGCCAGCAGTTACGGGAACAGGGGGCCTAGCACCGGGGAGCTGTTTTTT.

The chain has TRBV7-3 and TRBJ1-1; a possible D gene is TRBD1 (6 bases). Trimming stripped 5 bases from V and 5 bases from J, with 12 bases between. Per the germline V gene, CDR1 is SGHTA and CDR2 is FQGTGA. This CDR3 region has 13 residues. The CDR3 bases are TGTGCCAGCAGCCAGGGGAGGGGGACTGAAGCTTTCTTT. Its protein product is CASSQGRGTEAFF.